This TCR beta chain was observed in a study of glioma-infiltrating T cells after dendritic cell vaccination. Overall study: Patients received autologous tumor lysate-pulsed dendritic cell vaccination between about 2003 and 2013. Autologous tumor lysate was loaded overnight onto monocyte-derived dendritic cells grown approximately 7 days with IL-4 and GM-CSF.

The PCR used 60 V beta and 13 J beta primers. Only in-frame clones appear in the TCRdb table, and some are missing; sequencing was by immunoSEQ multiplex PCR. The sample consists of 99,000 or so clones, over 80% of them appearing once. Time point noted: after dendritic cell vaccination, including at tumor progression/relapse. Before vaccination, two weeks after the third vaccination, and at progression, PBMC were collected. CDR1 MRHNA and CDR2 SNTAGT come from the germline V gene. The CDR3 contains 17 residues. Trimming took 0 bases from V and 0 from J, leaving 11 bases between them. The sample consisted of blood, taken after dendritic cell vaccination. The sequence derives from a human donor with glioblastoma. The chain uses TRBV6-4 and TRBJ1-4, with D unclear. The CDR3, as DNA: TGTGCCAGCAGTGACTCACCTAGGCGGTCAACTAATGAAAAACTGTTTTTT. It yields the protein CASSDSPRRSTNEKLFF.